This TCR beta chain is from a study of control samples from healthy donors and cancer patients. The CDR3 has 18 amino acids. Germline trimming cut 8 bases from V and 0 bases from J; bases unmatched to any gene: 9. CDR1 WSHSY and CDR2 SAAADI come from the germline V gene. Clones were read by immunoSEQ multiplex PCR, and TCRdb kept only the in-frame ones, dropping some. The sample includes roughly 100,000 clones, 75% to 90% of them seen just once. The receptor was derived from a man aged 55-75 years with lung cancer. Sequencing was done on a sample of PBMCs. The rearrangement uses TRBV10-2 and TRBJ2-1, with 14 bases matching TRBD2. The CDR3 nucleotides read TGCGCCAGCGTTATGGGACTAGCGGGGGACAGCTCCTACAATGAGCAGTTCTTC. Translating gives CASVMGLAGDSSYNEQFF.